What follows are 16 T cell receptor beta chains derived from one specimen sequenced in a study of blood T cell repertoires in COVID-19. Libraries were prepared by immunoSEQ multiplex PCR; TCRdb keeps only in-frame clonotypes and omits some of them. The sample includes more than 140,000 clones, roughly 88% seen only once; the top ten take approximately 1.4%. The specimen was peripheral blood. The receptors were sampled from a woman aged 60-75 years with acute or convalescent COVID-19.

This rearrangement joins TRBV25-1 to TRBJ1-1; no definite D call. The length of the CDR3 is 13 residues. Between the trimmed V and J ends, which lost 4 bases and 1 base, there was a span of 7 bases. Germline CDR1 MGHDK, CDR2 SYGVNS. This chain's CDR3 is CASSGAKNTEAFF. DNA of the CDR3: TGTGCCAGCAGTGGGGCGAAGAACACTGAAGCTTTCTTT.

The chain recombines TRBV11-2 with TRBJ1-6, with D uncertain. The CDR3 runs to 14 residues. V dropped 3 bases and J dropped 5 bases, with 8 bases sitting between them. Germline assignment: CDR1 SGHAT and CDR2 FQNNGV. The CDR3 DNA reads as TGTGCCAGCAGCTTGAACACTAATAATTCACCCCTCCACTTT. Amino acid sequence: CASSLNTNNSPLHF.

The chain combines TRBV25-1 with TRBJ1-2, with a weak D call TRBD1 (6 bases). The V end was cut by 6 bases, the J end by 7 bases, with 21 bases between. Looked up from germline, CDR1 is MGHDK and CDR2 is SYGVNS. This CDR3 is built from 15 residues. The CDR3, as DNA: TGTGCCAGCAGCGCACGAACAACAGGGAGTGGTGGCTACACCTTC. It yields the protein CASSARTTGSGGYTF.

The chain links TRBV18 to TRBJ1-5, with a weak D call TRBD1 (5 bases). Germline V gene data show CDR1 as KGHSH and CDR2 as LQKENI. V shed 0 bases and J shed 4 bases, with 7 bases lying between them. The CDR3 has 14 residues. CDR3 protein: CASSPPGGNQPQHF. CDR3 in DNA: TGTGCCAGCTCACCACCGGGGGGAAATCAGCCCCAGCATTTT.

This sequence joins TRBV4-1 and TRBJ1-2, with 7 bases identical to TRBD1. The V gene end was trimmed by 0 bases and the J gene end by 6 bases; junction bases not matched to a gene: 7. This CDR3 is built from 15 residues. Germline V gene sequence: CDR1 MGHRA, CDR2 YSYEKL. CDR3: CASSQDEGGGDGYTF. The CDR3 DNA reads as TGCGCCAGCAGCCAAGATGAAGGGGGCGGCGATGGCTACACCTTC.

The genes are TRBV6-5 and TRBJ1-2; D might be TRBD1 (6 bases). The CDR3 sequence is 13 residues long. Trimming took 8 bases from V and 1 from J, leaving 11 bases between them. In germline, CDR1 is MNHEY, CDR2 SVGAGI. The CDR3 DNA follows: TGTGCCAGCTCGGACAGTCTTAACTATGGCTACACCTTC. It specifies CASSDSLNYGYTF.

V is TRBV29-1 and J is TRBJ1-1; the match to TRBD1 covers 9 bases. Trimming cost V 0 bases and J 5 bases; bases outside gene matches: 7. The CDR3 sequence is 15 residues long. The germline gives CDR1 SQVTM, CDR2 ANQGSEA. Here the CDR3 reads CSVEEHRGRETEAFF. CDR3 coding DNA: TGCAGCGTTGAAGAACACAGGGGGCGTGAGACTGAAGCTTTCTTT.

The chain links TRBV27 to TRBJ2-3; D remains ambiguous. Trimming left V 11 bases short and J 6 bases short, with 9 bases between. The CDR3 has 10 amino acids. Per the germline V gene, CDR1 is MNHEY and CDR2 is SMNVEV (reference sequence). CDR3 sequence reads: CACVRDTQYF. The CDR3 DNA reads TGTGCCTGCGTGAGGGATACGCAGTATTTT.

This rearrangement joins TRBV6-5 to TRBJ2-7, with a possible D match to TRBD2 (7 bases). This CDR3 region has 13 residues. CDR1 and CDR2 (germline): MNHEY, SVGAGI. Trimming took off 4 bases at V and 4 bases at J, with 11 bases between the two ends. The CDR3 spells CASSFGGRYEQYF. In DNA form, the CDR3 reads TGTGCCAGCAGTTTCGGGGGGCGGTACGAGCAGTACTTC.

The V gene is TRBV14, the J gene TRBJ1-2; the match to TRBD1 covers 9 bases. The CDR3 is 13 amino acids. The ends lost 5 bases at V and 8 bases at J; junction bases unmatched: 6. In germline, CDR1 is SGHDN, CDR2 FVKESK. The chain's CDR3 is CASSTRQGGGYTF. The CDR3 DNA reads TGTGCCAGCAGCACAAGACAGGGGGGCGGCTACACCTTC.

The chain couples TRBV2 to TRBJ1-1; possibly TRBD1 for D (6 bases). This CDR3 is built from 13 residues. The V gene's germline CDR1 is SNHLY and CDR2 FYNNEI. Trimming took 7 bases from V and 0 from J, leaving 9 bases between them. The CDR3 spells CASTGQMNTEAFF. CDR3 DNA: TGTGCCAGCACCGGACAGATGAACACTGAAGCTTTCTTT.

The chain combines TRBV9 with TRBJ2-2; 8 bases match TRBD1. Germline V gene lookup returns CDR1 SGDLS and CDR2 YYNGEE. J lost 4 bases, V lost 0 bases, and 2 bases had no gene match. CDR3 size: 15 residues. The CDR3 here is CASSVADRATGELFF. As DNA, the CDR3 is TGTGCCAGCAGCGTAGCGGACAGGGCCACCGGGGAGCTGTTTTTT.

The rearrangement uses TRBV30 and TRBJ2-5; D remains ambiguous. Trimming pared 2 bases from V and 4 bases from J, leaving 11 bases between. The CDR3 contains 13 residues. Looked up from germline, CDR1 is GTSNPN and CDR2 is SVGIG (reference sequence). CDR3 protein: CAWSSGLAETQYF. DNA for the CDR3: TGTGCCTGGAGTTCTGGGCTCGCAGAGACCCAGTACTTC.

This clone was recorded a few times. The chain recombines TRBV11-2 with TRBJ1-3; tentative D call: TRBD1 (5 bases). CDR3 size: 14 residues. Per the germline V gene, CDR1 is SGHAT and CDR2 is FQNNGV. Trimming shortened V by 0 bases and J by 2 bases, and 5 bases separated the two germline ends. The CDR3 reads CASSLDRAGNTIYF. The CDR3 DNA reads TGTGCCAGCAGCTTAGACAGGGCTGGAAACACCATATATTTT.

J is TRBJ2-7 and V is TRBV9, with D possibly TRBD2 on 6 matching bases. Germline V gene lookup returns CDR1 SGDLS and CDR2 YYNGEE. Trimming took 2 bases from V and 2 from J, leaving 11 bases between them. The CDR3 contains 14 residues. The CDR3 DNA follows: TGTGCCAGCAGCGTTAGGGACTTCACCTACGAGCAGTACTTC. The encoded protein is CASSVRDFTYEQYF.

The J gene is TRBJ1-2, the V gene TRBV2; D remains unclear. Per germline, CDR1 SNHLY and CDR2 FYNNEI. V was pared by 7 bases and J by 3 bases, with 15 bases between. CDR3 length: 14 amino acids. Written as DNA, the CDR3 is TGTGCCAGCACCCAAACCGGGTGGGACTATGGCTACACCTTC. This codes for CASTQTGWDYGYTF.